This T cell receptor beta chain was obtained from a study of CD8 T cells in Susac syndrome. TEMRA cells were FACS-enriched, unlike CD8+ and CD4+ T cells, which were negatively isolated. The CDR3 extends over 15 amino acids. The V gene's germline CDR1 is DFQATT and CDR2 SNEGSKA (reference sequence). Trimming removed 6 bases at V and 3 bases at J, with 20 bases between. Reverse transcription of about 0.5 to 1 ug RNA was carried out with random hexamers. TCRdb reprocessed the immunoSEQ multiplex PCR reads with MiXCR, giving one entry per CDR3 protein. The table has about 120,000 distinct CDR3 sequences, over 90% seen once.

The sequenced material came from CD8+ T cells from PBMCs. This TCR was sampled from a human donor with Susac syndrome. J is TRBJ1-2 and V is TRBV20-1; a weak D match, TRBD1 (5 bases). The DNA of the CDR3 is TGCAGTGCGCCTCTGGGGGGGACCCACTACTATGGCTACACCTTC. Its translation: CSAPLGGTHYYGYTF.